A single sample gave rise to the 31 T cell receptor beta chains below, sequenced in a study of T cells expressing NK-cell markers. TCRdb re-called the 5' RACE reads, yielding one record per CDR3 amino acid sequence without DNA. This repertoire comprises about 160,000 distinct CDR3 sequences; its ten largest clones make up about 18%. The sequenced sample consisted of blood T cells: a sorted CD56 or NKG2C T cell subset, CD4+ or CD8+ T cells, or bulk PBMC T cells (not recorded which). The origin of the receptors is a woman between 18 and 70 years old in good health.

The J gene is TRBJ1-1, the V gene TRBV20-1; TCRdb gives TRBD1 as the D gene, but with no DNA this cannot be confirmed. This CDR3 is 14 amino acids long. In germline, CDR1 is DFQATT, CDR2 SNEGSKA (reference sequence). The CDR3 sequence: CSARVPRGGTEAFF.

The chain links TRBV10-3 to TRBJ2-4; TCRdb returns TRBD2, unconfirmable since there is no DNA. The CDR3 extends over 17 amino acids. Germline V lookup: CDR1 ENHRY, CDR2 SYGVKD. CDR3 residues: CAISESGGSGGENIQYF.

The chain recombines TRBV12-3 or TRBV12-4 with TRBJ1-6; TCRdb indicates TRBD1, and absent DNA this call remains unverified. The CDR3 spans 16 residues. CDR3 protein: CASRPGTGGNYSPLHF.

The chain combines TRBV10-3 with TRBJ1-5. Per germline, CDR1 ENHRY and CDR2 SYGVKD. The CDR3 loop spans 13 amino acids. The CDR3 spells CAIRAGTDQPQHF.

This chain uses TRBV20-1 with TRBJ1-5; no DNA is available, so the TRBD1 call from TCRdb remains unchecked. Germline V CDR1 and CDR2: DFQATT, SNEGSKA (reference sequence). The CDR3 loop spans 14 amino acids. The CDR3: CSARSGTGVQPQHF.

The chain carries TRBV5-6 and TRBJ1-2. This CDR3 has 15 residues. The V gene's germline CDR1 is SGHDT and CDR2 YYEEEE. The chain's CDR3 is CASSLLAAANYGYTF.

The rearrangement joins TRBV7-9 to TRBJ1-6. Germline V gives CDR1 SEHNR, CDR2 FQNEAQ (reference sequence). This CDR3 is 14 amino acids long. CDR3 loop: CASSLDGVRSPLHF.

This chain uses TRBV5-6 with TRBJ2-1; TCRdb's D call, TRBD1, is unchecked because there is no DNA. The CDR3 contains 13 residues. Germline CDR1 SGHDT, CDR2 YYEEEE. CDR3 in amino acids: CASSAGTHNEQFF. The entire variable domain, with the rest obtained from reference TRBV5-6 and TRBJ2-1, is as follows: DAGVTQSPTHLIKTRGQQVTLRCSPKSGHDTVSWYQQALGQGPQFIFQYYEEEERQRGNFPDRFSGHQFPNYSSELNVNALLLGDSALYLCASSAGTHNEQFFGPGTRLTVL.

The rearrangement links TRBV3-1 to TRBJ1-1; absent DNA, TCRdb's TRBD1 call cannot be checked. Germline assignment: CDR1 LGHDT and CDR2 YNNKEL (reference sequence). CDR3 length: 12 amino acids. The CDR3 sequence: CASSRRQGEAFF.

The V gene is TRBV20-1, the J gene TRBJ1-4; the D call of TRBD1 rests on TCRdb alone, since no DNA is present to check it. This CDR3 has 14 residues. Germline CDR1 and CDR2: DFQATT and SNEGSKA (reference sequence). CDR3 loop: CSALHPDGGEKLFF.

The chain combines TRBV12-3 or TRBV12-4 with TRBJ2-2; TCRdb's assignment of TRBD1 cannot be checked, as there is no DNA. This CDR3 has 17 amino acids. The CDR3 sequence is CASSSIPGQGKTGELFF.

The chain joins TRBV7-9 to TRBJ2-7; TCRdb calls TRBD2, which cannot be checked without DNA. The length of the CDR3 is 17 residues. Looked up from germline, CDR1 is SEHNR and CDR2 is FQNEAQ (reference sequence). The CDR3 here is CASSLGLAGGRVYEQYF.

The chain's CDR3 is CASISAVTDTQYF. The chain links TRBV5-1 to TRBJ2-3. The CDR3 covers 13 residues. Germline V gene data show CDR1 as SGHRS and CDR2 as YFSETQ.

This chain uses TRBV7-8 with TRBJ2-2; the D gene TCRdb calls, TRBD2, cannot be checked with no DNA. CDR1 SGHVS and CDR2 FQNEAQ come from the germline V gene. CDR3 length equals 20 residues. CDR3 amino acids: CASIVGRVLAGGLNTGELFF.

Here the CDR3 reads CASSLNPGRAGTEAFF. The chain uses TRBV7-2 and TRBJ1-1. CDR1 is SGHTA and CDR2 is FQGNSA in the germline V gene. The CDR3 has 16 amino acids.

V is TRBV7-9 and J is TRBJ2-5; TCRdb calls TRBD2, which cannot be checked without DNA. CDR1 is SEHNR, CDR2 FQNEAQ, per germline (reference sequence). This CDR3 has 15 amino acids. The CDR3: CASSLDGLAGETQYF.

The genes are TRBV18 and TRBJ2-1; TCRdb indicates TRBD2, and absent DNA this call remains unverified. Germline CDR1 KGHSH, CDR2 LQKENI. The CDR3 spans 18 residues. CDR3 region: CASSPRLAGANSYNEQFF. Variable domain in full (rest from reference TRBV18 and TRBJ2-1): NAGVMQNPRHLVRRRGQEARLRCSPMKGHSHVYWYRQLPEEGLKFMVYLQKENIIDESGMPKERFSAEFPKEGPSILRIQQVVRGDSAAYFCASSPRLAGANSYNEQFFGPGTRLTVL.

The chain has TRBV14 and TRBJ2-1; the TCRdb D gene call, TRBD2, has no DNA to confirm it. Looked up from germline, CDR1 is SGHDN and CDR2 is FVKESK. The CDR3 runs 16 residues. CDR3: CASSPTTSGNRNEQFF.

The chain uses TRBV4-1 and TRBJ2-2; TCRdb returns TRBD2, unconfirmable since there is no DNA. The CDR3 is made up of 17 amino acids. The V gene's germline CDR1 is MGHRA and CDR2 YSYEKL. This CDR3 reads CASSPRTSGGARGELFF.

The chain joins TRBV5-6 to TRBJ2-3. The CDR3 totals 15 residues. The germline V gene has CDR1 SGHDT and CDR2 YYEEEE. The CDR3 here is CASSWTSGDTDTQYF.

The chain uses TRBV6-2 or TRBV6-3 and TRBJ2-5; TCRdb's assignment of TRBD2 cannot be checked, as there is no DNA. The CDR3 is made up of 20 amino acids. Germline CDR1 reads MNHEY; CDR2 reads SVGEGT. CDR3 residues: CASSSFRTSGSHTYQETQYF.

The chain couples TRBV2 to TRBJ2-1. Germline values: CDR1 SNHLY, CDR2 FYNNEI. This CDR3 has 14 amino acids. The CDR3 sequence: CASSEEYESAEQFF.

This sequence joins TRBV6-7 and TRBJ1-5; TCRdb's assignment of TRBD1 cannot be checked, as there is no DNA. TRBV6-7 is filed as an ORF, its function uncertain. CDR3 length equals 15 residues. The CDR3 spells CASTPRGRPPQPQHF.

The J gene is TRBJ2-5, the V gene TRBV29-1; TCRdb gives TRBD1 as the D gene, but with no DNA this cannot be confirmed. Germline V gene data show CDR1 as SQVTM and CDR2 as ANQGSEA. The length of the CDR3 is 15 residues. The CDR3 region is CSVAGGRQGPETQYF.

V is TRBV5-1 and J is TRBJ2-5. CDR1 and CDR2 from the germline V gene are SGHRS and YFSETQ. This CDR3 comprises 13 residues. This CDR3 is CASSRWSGETQYF.

The CDR3 here is CASSQRYTSGVYNEQFF. The V call is TRBV14, the J call TRBJ2-1; TCRdb's D call of TRBD2 is untestable without DNA. Germline lookup yields CDR1 SGHDN and CDR2 FVKESK. This CDR3 is 17 amino acids long.

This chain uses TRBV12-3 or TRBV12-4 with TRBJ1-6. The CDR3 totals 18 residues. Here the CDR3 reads CASSSQSWGWATASPLHF.

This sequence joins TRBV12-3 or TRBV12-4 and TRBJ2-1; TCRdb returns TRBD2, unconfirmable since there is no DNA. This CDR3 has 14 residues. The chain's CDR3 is CASSLGLAGVEQFF.

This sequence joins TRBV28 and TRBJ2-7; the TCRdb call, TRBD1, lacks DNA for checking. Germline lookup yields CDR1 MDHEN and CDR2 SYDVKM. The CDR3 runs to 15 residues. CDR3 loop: CASSLSLGLSYEQYF. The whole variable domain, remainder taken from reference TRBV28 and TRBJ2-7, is DVKVTQSSRYLVKRTGEKVFLECVQDMDHENMFWYRQDPGLGLRLIYFSYDVKMKEKGDIPEGYSVSREKKERFSLILESASTNQTSMYLCASSLSLGLSYEQYFGPGTRLTVT.

This chain's CDR3 is CASSEAGRLGETEAFF. The chain joins TRBV6-1 to TRBJ1-1; absent DNA, TCRdb's TRBD1 call cannot be checked. This CDR3 is built from 16 residues. In germline, CDR1 is MNHNS, CDR2 SASEGT.

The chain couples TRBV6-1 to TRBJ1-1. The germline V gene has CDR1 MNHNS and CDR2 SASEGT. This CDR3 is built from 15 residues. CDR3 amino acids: CASSDVHSMNTEAFF.